This T cell receptor (beta chain) was identified in a study of cytomegalovirus exposure and HLA in healthy donors. General study results and limits: Accurate prediction of HLA-A and HLA-B alleles (for most subjects) was reportedly achieved from TCR beta sequences. Available immune exposure information covered CMV serostatus only. The majority of TCR sequences were rare, yet some public TCRs appeared in many donors.

As concerns this clone: Its specificity is unknown.

This PCR relied on a set of 60 Vbeta primers and 13 Jbeta primers. Libraries were prepared by immunoSEQ multiplex PCR; TCRdb keeps only in-frame clonotypes and omits some of them. The sample comprises about 120,000 clones, about 80% of which are singletons, and approximately 2.4% rests with the top ten. With 3 bases removed from V and 4 bases from J, the gap between germline ends came to 12 bases. Germline assignment: CDR1 KGHSH and CDR2 LQKENI. This CDR3 is 14 amino acids long. This chain uses TRBV18 with TRBJ2-5; D may be TRBD1 (5 bases). This receptor was identified in a female donor in good health and CMV-seronegative. The specimen was PBMCs. CDR3 sequence reads: CASSPGQGIETQYF. Written as DNA, the CDR3 is TGTGCCAGCTCACCCGGGCAGGGCATAGAGACCCAGTACTTC.